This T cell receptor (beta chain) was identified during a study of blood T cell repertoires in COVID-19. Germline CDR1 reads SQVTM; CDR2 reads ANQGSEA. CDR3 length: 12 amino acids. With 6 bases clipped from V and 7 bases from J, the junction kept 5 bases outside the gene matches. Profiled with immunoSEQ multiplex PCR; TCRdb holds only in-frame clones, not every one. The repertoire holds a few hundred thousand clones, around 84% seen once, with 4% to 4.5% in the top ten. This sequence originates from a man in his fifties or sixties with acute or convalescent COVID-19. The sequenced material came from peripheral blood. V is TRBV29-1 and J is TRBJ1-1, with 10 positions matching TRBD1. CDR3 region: CSVGQGPGEAFF. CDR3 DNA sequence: TGCAGCGTGGGACAGGGGCCTGGTGAAGCTTTCTTT.